These 25 T cell receptor beta chains originate from one sample sequenced in a study of a mutant IDH1 vaccine in newly diagnosed glioma. No antigen has been identified for these receptors. The data were produced by immunoSEQ multiplex PCR, yet TCRdb's version contains in-frame clones alone and is incomplete. The sample includes 24,000 or so clones, roughly 80% of them seen just once. Time point described: week 47, end of study. Every vaccine dose comprised 300 ug of mutant IDH1 20-mer peptide plus topical imiquimod. The sample here was PBMCs, taken from a glioma patient whose treatment included an IDH1 peptide vaccine. The receptors were sampled from a man aged 35 to 55 with glioma.

This clone was counted a few times. The chain uses TRBV9 and TRBJ2-2, with 7 bases identical to TRBD1. Per germline, CDR1 SGDLS and CDR2 YYNGEE. V lost 4 bases, J lost 10 bases, and 4 bases stayed unmatched. The CDR3 is 12 amino acids. The CDR3 region is CASSKDRAELFF. The CDR3 coding sequence is TGTGCCAGCAGCAAAGACAGGGCGGAGCTGTTTTTT.

The V call is TRBV7-3, the J call TRBJ2-2; the match to TRBD2 covers 11 bases. The junction had 7 bases not matched to a gene; V was cut back by 2 bases and J by 2 bases. The CDR3 loop spans 18 amino acids. The germline V gene has CDR1 SGHTA and CDR2 FQGTGA. CDR3 protein: CASSLWASGRKNTGELFF. CDR3 coding DNA: TGTGCCAGCAGCTTATGGGCTAGCGGGAGGAAAAACACCGGGGAGCTGTTTTTT.

V is TRBV7-9 and J is TRBJ1-4; D is possibly TRBD1 (5 bases). In germline, CDR1 is SEHNR, CDR2 FQNEAQ (reference sequence). The CDR3 has 14 amino acids. V was trimmed by 1 base and J by 4 bases, leaving 7 bases between them. CDR3 nucleotide sequence: TGTGCCAGCAGCTTAGGGGGGATTAATGAAAAACTGTTTTTT. It translates to CASSLGGINEKLFF.

V usage is TRBV19 and J usage is TRBJ2-1, with TRBD1 identical over 8 bases. V lost 10 bases, J lost 4 bases, and 9 bases stayed unmatched. CDR1 and CDR2 (germline): LNHDA, SQIVND (reference sequence). This CDR3 region has 14 residues. The DNA of the CDR3 is TGTGCCACATCCCCGGGACAGGCTTACAATGAGCAGTTCTTC. Protein sequence: CATSPGQAYNEQFF.

This clone has just a few counts. This chain uses TRBV7-9 with TRBJ2-2; 9 bases are a match to TRBD2. Germline CDR1 SEHNR, CDR2 FQNEAQ (reference sequence). CDR3 length equals 15 residues. V dropped 5 bases and J dropped 6; count of bases not matched to a gene: 7. DNA of the CDR3: TGTGCCAGCAGCCAAGCGGGAGGAATGGCCGGGGAGCTGTTTTTT. Protein product: CASSQAGGMAGELFF.

The rearrangement uses TRBV4-2 and TRBJ2-1, with 9 bases fitting TRBD2. The CDR3 covers 17 residues. V was pared by 0 bases and J by 7 bases, with 10 bases of the junction left unmatched. CDR1 is LGHNA and CDR2 is YNFKEQ in the germline V gene. The CDR3 here is CASSQEGSGGQGNEQFF. The CDR3 coding sequence is TGTGCCAGCAGCCAAGAAGGTAGCGGGGGCCAAGGGAATGAGCAGTTCTTC.

The chain recombines TRBV6-5 with TRBJ1-5; 8 bases match TRBD1. With 5 bases clipped from V and 7 bases from J, the junction kept 10 bases outside the gene matches. This CDR3 is built from 15 residues. Germline V CDR1 and CDR2: MNHEY, SVGAGI. The CDR3 protein is CASSPSGGAQQPQHF. CDR3 DNA: TGTGCCAGCAGTCCATCAGGGGGCGCGCAGCAGCCCCAGCATTTT.

The V and J genes are TRBV5-1 and TRBJ2-2; D tentatively reads TRBD1 or TRBD2 (5 bases each). CDR1 and CDR2 from the germline V gene are SGHRS and YFSETQ. This CDR3 contains 14 residues. V was shortened by 4 bases and J by 5 bases, with 12 bases between the two germline ends. DNA for the CDR3: TGCGCCAGCAGCGGGGGTCAGGGTACCGGGGAGCTGTTTTTT. Its translation is CASSGGQGTGELFF.

This clone was detected only once. The chain couples TRBV18 to TRBJ2-7; tentatively, D is TRBD1 or TRBD2 (5 bases each). The V gene lost 2 bases and the J gene lost 0 bases, with 11 bases spanning the gap. The CDR3 spans 15 residues. CDR1 is KGHSH and CDR2 is LQKENI in the germline V gene. In DNA, the CDR3 is TGTGCCAGCTCACCAAGGCAGGGAGCCTCCTACGAGCAGTACTTC. It specifies CASSPRQGASYEQYF.

The chain couples TRBV7-9 to TRBJ2-7, with D unresolved. Trimming took off 4 bases at V and 4 bases at J, with 20 bases between the two ends. The CDR3 sequence is 16 residues long. Germline CDR1 reads SEHNR; CDR2 reads FQNEAQ (reference sequence). As DNA, the CDR3 is TGTGCCAGCAGCTCGGGCCCGACCGAGTTGGTTTACGAGCAGTACTTC. Its translation: CASSSGPTELVYEQYF. Drawing the rest from reference TRBV7-9 and TRBJ2-7, the complete variable domain is DTGVSQNPRHKITKRGQNVTFRCDPISEHNRLYWYRQTLGQGPEFLTYFQNEAQLEKSRLLSDRFSAERPKGSFSTLEIQRTEQGDSAMYLCASSSGPTELVYEQYFGPGTRLTVT.

CDR3 protein: CVRSLAGYGYTF. The CDR3 nucleotides are TGTGTCAGAAGCTTAGCGGGTTATGGCTACACCTTC. The chain employs TRBV7-5 and TRBJ1-2. TRBV7-5 is noted as a pseudogene. CDR3 length: 12 amino acids.

The V and J genes are TRBV5-5 and TRBJ2-5; no clear D. From germline, CDR1 is SGHKS and CDR2 YYEKEE (reference sequence). The CDR3 is 14 residues long. The V end was cut by 1 base, the J end by 4 bases, with 11 bases between. The CDR3 region has the DNA TGTGCCAGCAGCTTGTTGATCATAGGAGAGACCCAGTACTTC. Protein product: CASSLLIIGETQYF.

The chain is built from TRBV6-6 and TRBJ1-1; D gene uncertain. The germline gives CDR1 MNHNY, CDR2 SVGAGI (reference sequence). There are 15 residues in the CDR3. Trimming stripped 2 bases from V and 0 bases from J, with 10 bases between. For the CDR3, the DNA is TGTGCCAGCAGTTACAAGAAACGACTGAACACTGAAGCTTTCTTT. Amino acids: CASSYKKRLNTEAFF.

The genes are TRBV13 and TRBJ1-4; D gene uncertain. V lost 3 bases and J 0 bases, leaving 14 bases between the germline ends. Germline CDR1 reads PRHDT; CDR2 reads FYEKMQ (reference sequence). The CDR3 contains 17 residues. The CDR3 DNA reads as TGTGCCAGCAGCTTGGGCCACCCTGGGCCAACTAATGAAAAACTGTTTTTT. The encoded protein is CASSLGHPGPTNEKLFF.

This sequence joins TRBV5-4 and TRBJ1-1; D is uncertain. The germline V and J ends were trimmed by 5 bases and 1 base, with 6 bases remaining between them. The germline CDR1 and CDR2 sequences are SGHNT and YYREEE (reference sequence). This CDR3 is built from 12 residues. This CDR3 is CASSLQNTEAFF. The CDR3, as DNA: TGTGCCAGCAGTTTACAGAACACTGAAGCTTTCTTT.

This chain joins TRBV15 and TRBJ2-3; D unclear. The CDR3 has 16 amino acids. Germline V gene data show CDR1 as LNHNV and CDR2 as YYDKDF (reference sequence). The V and J ends lost 5 bases and 10 bases respectively, with 25 bases between them. The CDR3 nucleotides read TGTGCCACCAGCCTTCTGATTACTGCCATCCCAGACCCGCAGTATTTT. This gives the protein CATSLLITAIPDPQYF.

The chain employs TRBV27 and TRBJ1-2, with a weak D call TRBD1 (5 bases). The CDR3 covers 14 residues. Germline lookup yields CDR1 MNHEY and CDR2 SMNVEV (reference sequence). V was pared by 3 bases and J by 4 bases, with 12 bases between. CDR3 in amino acids: CASSFRQGLYGYTF. CDR3 nucleotide sequence: TGTGCCAGCAGTTTCCGTCAGGGACTCTATGGCTACACCTTC.

J is TRBJ2-6 and V is TRBV29-1; D is possibly TRBD1 or TRBD2 (5 bases each). This CDR3 spans 16 amino acids. Germline V gene sequence: CDR1 SQVTM, CDR2 ANQGSEA. The germline V and J ends were trimmed by 5 bases and 0 bases, with 14 bases remaining between them. CDR3 in DNA: TGCAGCGTTCGGGACGGTACGAGCTCTGGGGCCAACGTCCTGACTTTC. It translates to CSVRDGTSSGANVLTF. Together with reference TRBV29-1 and TRBJ2-6, the CDR3 gives the full variable domain: SAVISQKPSRDICQRGTSLTIQCQVDSQVTMMFWYRQQPGQSLTLIATANQGSEATYESGFVIDKFPISRPNLTFSTLTVSNMSPEDSSIYLCSVRDGTSSGANVLTFGAGSRLTVL.

The rearrangement uses TRBV7-2 and TRBJ2-7, with D possibly TRBD1 on 6 matching bases. Germline lookup yields CDR1 SGHTA and CDR2 FQGNSA. The CDR3 spans 15 residues. V was clipped by 1 base and J by 2 bases, with 12 bases between them. The CDR3 loop is CASSLGPGATYEQYF. The DNA for the CDR3 is TGTGCCAGCAGCTTAGGTCCAGGGGCTACCTACGAGCAGTACTTC.

The rearrangement uses TRBV6-4 and TRBJ2-2, with D possibly being TRBD1 (5 bases). Germline lookup yields CDR1 MRHNA and CDR2 SNTAGT. The CDR3 is 17 residues long. The V end was cut by 2 bases, the J end by 2 bases, with 15 bases between. The CDR3 loop reads CASSDPGHDLNTGELFF. The CDR3 nucleotides are TGTGCCAGCAGTGACCCAGGACACGATTTAAACACCGGGGAGCTGTTTTTT.

This clone turned up a few times. This rearrangement joins TRBV7-2 to TRBJ2-3; 10 nucleotides align to TRBD2. CDR3 length equals 17 residues. Germline V gives CDR1 SGHTA, CDR2 FQGNSA. V dropped 5 bases and J dropped 1; count of bases not matched to a gene: 9. The CDR3 DNA reads as TGTGCCAGCAGCACAGGACTAGCGGCCAAACGCACAGATACGCAGTATTTT. It translates to CASSTGLAAKRTDTQYF.

This clone has a handful of counts. The chain is built from TRBV7-8 and TRBJ1-5; no clear D. The CDR3 is 15 amino acids. With 5 bases removed from V and 3 bases from J, the gap between germline ends came to 14 bases. Looked up from germline, CDR1 is SGHVS and CDR2 is FQNEAQ. The CDR3 DNA is TGTGCCAGCAGCACCGGACTGGCTCCCAATCAGCCCCAGCATTTT. Its translation: CASSTGLAPNQPQHF.

To note about this clone: Other DNA sequences within the sample encode an identical CDR3. The chain joins TRBV2 to TRBJ2-5; D is ambiguous. Germline CDR1 and CDR2: SNHLY and FYNNEI. Trimming took 4 bases from V and 2 from J, leaving 5 bases between them. The CDR3 is made up of 12 amino acids. The CDR3, as DNA: TGTGCCAGCAGTGCCTTACAAGAGACCCAGTACTTC. It specifies CASSALQETQYF.

This sequence joins TRBV9 and TRBJ2-3; D might be TRBD2 (5 bases). Per the germline V gene, CDR1 is SGDLS and CDR2 is YYNGEE. The V end lost 3 bases, the J end lost 8 bases, and 19 bases lay between the germline ends. The CDR3 length is 15 residues. The CDR3 DNA is TGTGCCAGCAGCGGAAGAATAGCGAGTTTAGGTACGCAGTATTTT. Translated, it gives CASSGRIASLGTQYF.

The rearrangement uses TRBV6-5 and TRBJ1-1; D is uncertain. V shed 0 bases and J shed 3 bases, with 11 bases lying between them. Germline CDR1 is MNHEY and CDR2 is SVGAGI. This CDR3 is 15 amino acids long. The CDR3 DNA reads TGTGCCAGCAGTTACTCGAGGTCCGGGGACACTGAAGCTTTCTTT. Its translation is CASSYSRSGDTEAFF.